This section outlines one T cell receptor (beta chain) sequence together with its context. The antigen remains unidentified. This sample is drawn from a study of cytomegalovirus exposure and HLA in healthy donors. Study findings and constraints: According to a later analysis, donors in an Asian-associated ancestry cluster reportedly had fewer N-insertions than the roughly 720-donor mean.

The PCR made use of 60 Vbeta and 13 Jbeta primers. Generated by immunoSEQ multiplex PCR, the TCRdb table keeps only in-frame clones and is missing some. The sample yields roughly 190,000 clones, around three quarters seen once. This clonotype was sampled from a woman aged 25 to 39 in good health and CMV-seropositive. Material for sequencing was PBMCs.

The CDR3 reads CASRRTGTDEKLFF. The CDR3 DNA reads TGTGCCAGCAGACGGACAGGGACGGATGAAAAACTGTTTTTT. V usage is TRBV6-1 and J usage is TRBJ1-4; 8 bases are shared with TRBD1. Germline V gene sequence: CDR1 MNHNS, CDR2 SASEGT. Trimming took 6 bases from V and 6 from J; bases not matched to a gene: 6. The CDR3 length is 14 residues.